A selection of T cell receptor beta chains follows, all from one sample in a study of radiotherapy plus CTLA-4 blockade in lung cancer. The table came from immunoSEQ multiplex PCR; TCRdb's copy has only in-frame clones and leaves some out. Of around 55,000 clones listed, around four fifths are singletons. The sample in question was peripheral blood, obtained from a patient treated with radiotherapy plus ipilimumab. The receptors were sampled from a human donor with non-small cell lung cancer whose response to radiotherapy plus ipilimumab could not be evaluated. Each CDR3 is given with its conserved first and last residue. D genes are given only for firm matches. Size values are once, few and many counts, or a class for expanded clones, and some rows have none.

v_gene	d_gene	j_gene	len	abundance	CDR3nt	CDR3aa
TRBV19	TRBD1	TRBJ2-2	15	NA	TGTGCCAGTAGTTGGGGACAGGGGGCGGCCGGGGAGCTGTTTTTT	CASSWGQGAAGELFF
TRBV7-2	NA	TRBJ2-2	12	few	TGTGCCAGCAGCCTCAGGGTAGGGGAGCTGTTTTTT	CASSLRVGELFF
TRBV6-5	TRBD1	TRBJ1-1	16	NA	TGTGCCAGCAGTTACCCCTCGGACAGGGGGAGAACTGAAGCTTTCTTT	CASSYPSDRGRTEAFF
TRBV6-5	NA	TRBJ2-1	11	NA	TGTGCCAGCAGATTCGCCCGGGAGCAGTTCTTC	CASRFAREQFF
TRBV7-2	NA	TRBJ2-7	16	NA	TGTGCCAGCAGCTCATCTATAGCAAACAACCCCGACGAGCAGTACTTC	CASSSSIANNPDEQYF
TRBV5-1	TRBD2	TRBJ2-1	14	NA	TGCGCCAGCAGCCTAGCGGGAGGAGGCCATGAGCAGTTCTTC	CASSLAGGGHEQFF
TRBV7-8	NA	TRBJ2-7	16	NA	TGTGCCAGCAGCACCCCAGCCGCGGGTCTCGAGTCCGAGCAGTACTTC	CASSTPAAGLESEQYF
TRBV19	TRBD2	TRBJ2-7	15	NA	TGTGCCAGTAGTATATCCCCCGGGAGGGCCTACGAGCAGTACTTC	CASSISPGRAYEQYF
TRBV29-1	NA	TRBJ2-3	14	NA	TGCAGCGCAACCCCTGCGGGACGGTCAGATACGCAGTATTTT	CSATPAGRSDTQYF
TRBV28	NA	TRBJ1-2	14	once	TGTGCCAGCAGTTACCCAGGCCGCGGGGATGGCTACACCTTC	CASSYPGRGDGYTF
TRBV5-1	NA	TRBJ1-1	15	medium-sized	TGCGCCAGCAGCTTGGCCGAATCAGAGGACACTGAAGCTTTCTTT	CASSLAESEDTEAFF
TRBV29-1	NA	TRBJ1-3	14	few	TGCAGCGTTGAAGACAGGTTCTCTGGAAACACCATATATTTT	CSVEDRFSGNTIYF
TRBV21-1	NA	TRBJ2-5	16	NA	TGTGCCAGCATCACCTTGTATAGCGGGAGTCAAGAGACCCAGTACTTC	CASITLYSGSQETQYF
TRBV5-8	TRBD2	TRBJ2-4	19	NA	TGTGCCAGCAGCTTTCTGCTAGCGGGAGCTCCCTGGGTCAAAAACATTCAGTACTTC	CASSFLLAGAPWVKNIQYF
TRBV6-5	NA	TRBJ2-5	13	NA	TGTGCCAGCATAGGTACTGCTCCTGGGGAGCAGTACTTC	CASIGTAPGEQYF
TRBV27	NA	TRBJ1-2	14	NA	TGTGCCAGCAGTCCCAGGGGATCCCTTTCTGGCTACACCTTC	CASSPRGSLSGYTF
TRBV29-1	NA	TRBJ1-1	14	NA	TGCAGCGTTGGTTTAGGGGCTGGGAGGTCTGAAGCTTTCTTT	CSVGLGAGRSEAFF
TRBV4-3	NA	TRBJ2-2	14	NA	TGCGCCAGCAGCCTCGTCGGGAGCACCGGGGAGCTGTTTTTT	CASSLVGSTGELFF
TRBV6-6	TRBD1	TRBJ1-5	15	NA	TGTGCCAGCAGCCGTTTACAGGGGGCGAGGCAGCCCCAGCATTTT	CASSRLQGARQPQHF
TRBV29-1	NA	TRBJ2-1	15	NA	TGCAGCGTCGACGGGGCGGGGACTGCCTACAATGAGCAGTTCTTC	CSVDGAGTAYNEQFF
TRBV30	NA	TRBJ2-7	15	NA	TGTGCCTGGAATCTCCCCCGGGGGAACTCCTACGAGCAGTACTTC	CAWNLPRGNSYEQYF
TRBV27	NA	TRBJ2-5	13	NA	TGTGCCAGCAGCCTAGGATACCAAGAGACCCAGTACTTC	CASSLGYQETQYF
TRBV6-1	NA	TRBJ1-1	14	NA	TGTGCCAGCGAGGACAGCCGTATGAACACTGAAGCTTTCTTT	CASEDSRMNTEAFF
TRBV30	NA	TRBJ1-1	13	NA	TGTGCCTGGAGCGCTCGGGTCACCACTGAAGCTTTCTTT	CAWSARVTTEAFF
TRBV13	TRBD2	TRBJ2-3	15	NA	TGTGCCAGCAGCTTGAGAGGACTAGCGAGCGATACGCAGTATTTT	CASSLRGLASDTQYF
TRBV2	TRBD2	TRBJ2-1	16	NA	TGTGCCAGCACCTTTGGGAGTAGCGGGGGTTACAATGAGCAGTTCTTC	CASTFGSSGGYNEQFF
TRBV5-1	NA	TRBJ2-7	16	few	TGCGCCAGCAGCCCGGAGGGTCCCCCGAGCTCCTACGAGCAGTACTTC	CASSPEGPPSSYEQYF
TRBV7-9	NA	TRBJ2-1	14	NA	TGTGCCAGCAGCTTAGAGCGGCGAAACAATGAGCAGTTCTTC	CASSLERRNNEQFF
TRBV7-2	NA	TRBJ2-1	14	NA	TGTGCCGGCAGCCCCTCGACAGCTTACAATGAGCAGTTCTTC	CAGSPSTAYNEQFF
TRBV27	TRBD1	TRBJ1-1	13	NA	TGTGCCAGCACGGAGGGGGCAAGAGGTGAAGCTTTCTTT	CASTEGARGEAFF
TRBV4-3	TRBD1	TRBJ2-3	16	NA	TGCGCCAGCAGCTTTCAGCAGGGGGTTCGGGGAGATACGCAGTATTTT	CASSFQQGVRGDTQYF